The clone carrying this T cell receptor (beta chain) has a single count. The data originate from a study of cytomegalovirus exposure and HLA in healthy donors. CDR3 length equals 15 residues. CDR1 is SGHTA and CDR2 is FQGNSA in the germline V gene. The V gene lost 5 bases and the J gene lost 6 bases, with 19 bases spanning the gap. Primers: 60 Vbeta forward and 13 Jbeta reverse. The protocol was immunoSEQ multiplex PCR, while the TCRdb copy is restricted to in-frame clones and leaves out a portion. The sample has roughly 200,000 clones, 60% to 85% seen once. V gene TRBV7-2 combines with J gene TRBJ1-2, with D hard to call. The sequence was obtained from a male donor in good health and CMV-seronegative. The source material was PBMCs. The CDR3 reads CASSKVPPIGDGYTF. Here the CDR3 DNA reads TGTGCCAGCAGCAAGGTCCCCCCCATCGGAGATGGCTACACCTTC.